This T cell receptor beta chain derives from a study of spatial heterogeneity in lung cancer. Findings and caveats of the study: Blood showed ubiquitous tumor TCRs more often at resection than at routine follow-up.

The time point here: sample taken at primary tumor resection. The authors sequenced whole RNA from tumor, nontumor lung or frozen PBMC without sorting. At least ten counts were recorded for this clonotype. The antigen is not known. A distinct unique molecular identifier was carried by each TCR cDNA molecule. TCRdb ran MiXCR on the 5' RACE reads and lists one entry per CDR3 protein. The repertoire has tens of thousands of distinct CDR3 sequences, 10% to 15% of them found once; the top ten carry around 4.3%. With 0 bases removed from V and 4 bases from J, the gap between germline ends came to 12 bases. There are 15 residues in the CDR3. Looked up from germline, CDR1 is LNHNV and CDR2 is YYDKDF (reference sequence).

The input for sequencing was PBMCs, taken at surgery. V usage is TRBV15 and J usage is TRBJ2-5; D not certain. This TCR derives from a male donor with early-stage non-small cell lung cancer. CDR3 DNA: TGTGCCACCAGCAGAGATAAGGCTACCGGAGAGACCCAGTACTTC. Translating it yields CATSRDKATGETQYF.